The sequence of this TCR beta chain was determined in a study of shared clonotypes between healthy human individuals. As concerns this clone: Its antigen is undetermined.

Whole-study results and caveats: The authors expected sequencing depth to affect clonotype sharing among donors.

The CDR3 covers 13 residues. Germline CDR1 is SEHNR and CDR2 is FQNEAQ (reference sequence). Trimming took 5 bases from V and 5 from J, leaving 12 bases between them. Clones were read by immunoSEQ multiplex PCR, and TCRdb kept only the in-frame ones, dropping some. In the table there are over a million clones, about 77% of which are singletons. This rearrangement joins TRBV7-9 to TRBJ1-2, with a possible D match to TRBD1 (6 bases). The clonotype originates from a man between 18 and 29 years old in good health. Sequencing was carried out using memory CD4+ T cells sorted from blood. Subset reported: CD45RA-negative fraction. The CDR3 DNA sequence: TGTGCCAGCAGCCCGTCAGGGGTATATGGCTACACCTTC. Protein: CASSPSGVYGYTF.